This T cell receptor beta chain stems from a study of shared clonotypes between healthy human individuals. Terminally differentiated effector memory CD45RA+ cells were excluded from the naive CD8 cells, which were CD45RO-negative and positively selected for CCR7. The data were produced by immunoSEQ multiplex PCR, yet TCRdb's version contains in-frame clones alone and is incomplete. The table has 500,000 to 700,000 clones, approximately 95% seen once. Trimming stripped 5 bases from V and 3 bases from J, with 17 bases between. In germline, CDR1 is SGHVS, CDR2 FQNEAQ. The CDR3 has 15 residues. This TCR derives from a woman between 25 and 40 years old in good health. Sequenced material: naive CD8+ T cells sorted from blood. This sequence joins TRBV7-8 and TRBJ2-7, with D perhaps being TRBD1 or TRBD2 (5 bases each). CDR3 in amino acids: CASSITPGRDYEQYF. DNA of the CDR3: TGTGCCAGCAGCATCACTCCGGGACGGGACTACGAGCAGTACTTC.